These 8 T cell receptor beta chains share one sample of origin, sequenced in a study of blood T cell repertoires in COVID-19. Method: immunoSEQ multiplex PCR; TCRdb's copy keeps in-frame clones and lacks some. The table records roughly 380,000 clones, 75% to 90% of them present only once. Specimen: peripheral blood. Receptors were obtained from a woman under 30 with acute or convalescent COVID-19.

V and J are TRBV6-5 and TRBJ2-1; D perhaps matches TRBD1 (6 bases). Per the germline V gene, CDR1 is MNHEY and CDR2 is SVGAGI. This CDR3 spans 14 amino acids. V gave up 5 bases and J gave up 3 bases, with 11 bases separating them. The CDR3 sequence is CASSPDRNYNEQFF. DNA of the CDR3: TGTGCCAGCAGTCCTGACAGGAACTACAATGAGCAGTTCTTC.

The DNA for the CDR3 is TGTGCCAGCAGCTCGGGACAGTTCAATGAGCAGTTCTTC. Translated: CASSSGQFNEQFF. This chain uses TRBV11-3 with TRBJ2-1; 7 nucleotides agree with TRBD1. The J segment lost 6 bases and the V segment lost 4 bases, leaving 3 bases of the junction unmatched. CDR3 length: 13 amino acids. Per germline, CDR1 SGHNT and CDR2 YENEEA.

The rearrangement links TRBV6-5 to TRBJ1-2; 8 bases agree with TRBD1. CDR3 length: 15 residues. Per the germline V gene, CDR1 is MNHEY and CDR2 is SVGAGI. The junction had 12 bases not matched to a gene; V was cut back by 2 bases and J by 10 bases. The CDR3 is CASSYTTGGTLDYTF. In DNA form, the CDR3 reads TGTGCCAGCAGTTACACCACAGGGGGAACATTAGACTACACCTTC.

The chain uses TRBV25-1 and TRBJ2-5, with D tentatively TRBD2 (6 bases). The CDR3 runs 12 residues. Trimming took 8 bases from V and 3 from J, leaving 10 bases between them. Germline-derived CDR1 and CDR2 are MGHDK and SYGVNS. The CDR3 region is CASSGRKETQYF. The CDR3, as DNA: TGTGCCAGCTCCGGGAGAAAAGAGACCCAGTACTTC.

This chain uses TRBV28 with TRBJ1-5; tentatively, D is TRBD1 (5 bases). The germline V gene has CDR1 MDHEN and CDR2 SYDVKM. With 7 bases removed from V and 1 base from J, the gap between germline ends came to 17 bases. This CDR3 is built from 16 residues. The CDR3 DNA is TGTGCCAGCACCCTTTGGAAGGGGATGAGCAATCAGCCCCAGCATTTT. Translation gives CASTLWKGMSNQPQHF.

The chain uses TRBV27 and TRBJ2-3, with 9 bases lining up with TRBD1. Germline lookup yields CDR1 MNHEY and CDR2 SMNVEV (reference sequence). V was pared by 4 bases and J by 3 bases, with 8 bases of the junction left unmatched. CDR3 size: 16 residues. The CDR3 DNA follows: TGTGCCAGCAGTTCGAACCCGGGACAGGGTACAGATACGCAGTATTTT. Translated: CASSSNPGQGTDTQYF.

The chain is built from TRBV5-4 and TRBJ1-2; TRBD1 aligns across 7 bases. The CDR3 contains 15 residues. J was trimmed by 4 bases and V by 0 bases; bases with no gene match: 6. Per germline, CDR1 SGHNT and CDR2 YYREEE (reference sequence). CDR3 in amino acids: CASSLVTGTGYGYTF. For the CDR3, the DNA is TGTGCCAGCAGCTTGGTGACAGGGACGGGCTATGGCTACACCTTC.

The chain links TRBV5-1 to TRBJ2-1; 10 bases are shared with TRBD2. The CDR3 sequence is 15 residues long. Germline loops: CDR1 SGHRS, CDR2 YFSETQ. V lost 1 base, J lost 10 bases, and 8 bases stayed unmatched. CDR3 in amino acids: CASSLPAGGLGEQFF. The CDR3 DNA is TGCGCCAGCAGCTTGCCAGCGGGGGGGCTCGGGGAGCAGTTCTTC.